Listed here are 5 T cell receptor beta chains from one sample, sequenced in a study of sequential checkpoint blockade in melanoma. The protocol was immunoSEQ multiplex PCR, while the TCRdb copy is restricted to in-frame clones and leaves out a portion. This sample yields over 10,000 clones, of which 25% to 35% are seen a single time; roughly 17% belongs to the top ten. Treatment meaning: randomized to nivolumab then ipilimumab (arm A) or the reverse (arm B). Material: tumor tissue (inferred from file names), obtained from a patient given nivolumab and ipilimumab in sequence. Source of these receptors: a human donor with melanoma.

This clone turned up a few times. The J gene is TRBJ1-1, the V gene TRBV9; D is uncertain. From germline, CDR1 is SGDLS and CDR2 YYNGEE. Trimming shortened V by 5 bases and J by 1 base, and 15 bases separated the two germline ends. CDR3 length: 15 residues. This chain's CDR3 is CASSEGRTGNTEAFF. CDR3 DNA: TGTGCCAGCAGTGAGGGTAGGACTGGGAACACTGAAGCTTTCTTT.

In nucleotides, the CDR3 is TGTGCCAGCAGTTTGCGTGGGAGGGTCGTTAATCATCCAGAGACCCAGTACTTC. Translating it yields CASSLRGRVVNHPETQYF. The V call is TRBV28, the J call TRBJ2-5, with 7 bases fitting TRBD2. Per germline, CDR1 MDHEN and CDR2 SYDVKM. The CDR3 has 18 residues. V lost 3 bases, J lost 4 bases, and 17 bases stayed unmatched.

The rearrangement joins TRBV5-1 to TRBJ2-1; 8 nucleotides agree with TRBD2. The V segment lost 2 bases and the J segment 7 bases; nucleotides outside the gene matches: 20. Germline V CDR1 and CDR2: SGHRS, YFSETQ. This CDR3 comprises 19 residues. The CDR3 nucleotides read TGCGCCAGCAGCTTTGGAGGACTAGCAACTAATTTTCCGTCAAATGAGCAGTTCTTC. As protein: CASSFGGLATNFPSNEQFF.

This clone was detected only a few times. The chain uses TRBV28 and TRBJ1-2; D is unclear. Germline lookup yields CDR1 MDHEN and CDR2 SYDVKM. The CDR3 extends over 12 amino acids. Trimming removed 7 bases from V and 4 bases from J, with 10 bases in between. In DNA form, the CDR3 reads TGTGCCAGCAAGAGGGAGCTCTATGGCTACACCTTC. Translation gives CASKRELYGYTF.

The V gene is TRBV18, the J gene TRBJ1-1; 8 nucleotides match TRBD1. Germline values: CDR1 KGHSH, CDR2 LQKENI. The CDR3 has 16 residues. The V and J ends lost 4 bases and 4 bases, in that order; junction bases with no gene match: 11. The CDR3 is CASSQTGQGRGTEAFF. CDR3 DNA: TGTGCCAGCTCACAGACTGGACAGGGCAGGGGCACTGAAGCTTTCTTT.